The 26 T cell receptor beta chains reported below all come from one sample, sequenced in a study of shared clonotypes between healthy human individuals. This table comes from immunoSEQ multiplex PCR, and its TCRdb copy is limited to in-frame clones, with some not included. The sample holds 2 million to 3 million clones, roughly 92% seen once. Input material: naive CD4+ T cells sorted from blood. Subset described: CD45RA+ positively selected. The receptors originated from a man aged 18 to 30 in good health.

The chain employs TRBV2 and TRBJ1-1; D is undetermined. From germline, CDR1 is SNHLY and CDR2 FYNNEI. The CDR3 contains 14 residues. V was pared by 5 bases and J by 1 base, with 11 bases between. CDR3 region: CASSPHDGNTEAFF. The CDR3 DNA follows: TGTGCCAGCAGTCCTCACGACGGGAACACTGAAGCTTTCTTT.

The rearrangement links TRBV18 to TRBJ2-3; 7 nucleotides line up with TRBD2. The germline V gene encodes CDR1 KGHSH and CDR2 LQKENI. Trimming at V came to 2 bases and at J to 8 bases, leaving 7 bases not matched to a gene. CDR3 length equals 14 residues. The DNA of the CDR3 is TGTGCCAGCTCACCAGCCGCCGGCGGGGGTACGCAGTATTTT. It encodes CASSPAAGGGTQYF.

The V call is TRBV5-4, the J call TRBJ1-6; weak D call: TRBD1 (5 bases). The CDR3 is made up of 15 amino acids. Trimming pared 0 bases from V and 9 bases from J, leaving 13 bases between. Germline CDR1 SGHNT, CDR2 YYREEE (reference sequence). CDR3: CASSLGGSGPSPLHF. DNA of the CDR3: TGTGCCAGCAGCTTGGGTGGGTCAGGGCCTTCACCCCTCCACTTT.

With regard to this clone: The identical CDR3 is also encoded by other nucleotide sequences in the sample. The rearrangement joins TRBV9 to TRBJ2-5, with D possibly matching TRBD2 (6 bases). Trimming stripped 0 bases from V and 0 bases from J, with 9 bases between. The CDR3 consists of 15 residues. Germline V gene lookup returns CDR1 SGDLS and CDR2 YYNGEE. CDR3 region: CASSVGAGNQETQYF. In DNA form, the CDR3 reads TGTGCCAGCAGCGTAGGGGCGGGAAACCAAGAGACCCAGTACTTC.

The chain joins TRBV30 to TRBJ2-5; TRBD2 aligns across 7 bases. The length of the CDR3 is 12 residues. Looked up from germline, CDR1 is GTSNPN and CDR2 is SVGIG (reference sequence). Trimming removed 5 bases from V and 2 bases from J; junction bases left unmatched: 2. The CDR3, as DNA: TGTGCCTGGGGGGGGGATCAAGAGACCCAGTACTTC. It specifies CAWGGDQETQYF. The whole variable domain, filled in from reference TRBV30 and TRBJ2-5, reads SQTIHQWPATLVQPVGSPLSLECTVEGTSNPNLYWYRQAAGRGLQLLFYSVGIGQISSEVPQNLSASRPQDRQFILSSKKLLLSDSGFYLCAWGGDQETQYFGPGTRLLVL.

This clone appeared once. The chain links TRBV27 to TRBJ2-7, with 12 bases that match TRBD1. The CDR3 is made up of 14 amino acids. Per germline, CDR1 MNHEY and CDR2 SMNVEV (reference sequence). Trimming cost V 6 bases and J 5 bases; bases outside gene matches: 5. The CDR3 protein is CASRPGQGADEQYF. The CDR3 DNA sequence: TGTGCCAGCAGGCCGGGACAGGGGGCCGACGAGCAGTACTTC.

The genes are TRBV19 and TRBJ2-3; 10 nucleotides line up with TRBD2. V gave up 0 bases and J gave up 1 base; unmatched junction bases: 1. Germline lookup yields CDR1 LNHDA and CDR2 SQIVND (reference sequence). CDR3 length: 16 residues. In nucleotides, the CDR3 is TGTGCCAGTAGTATAGAGCTAGCGGGAGGCACAGATACGCAGTATTTT. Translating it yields CASSIELAGGTDTQYF.

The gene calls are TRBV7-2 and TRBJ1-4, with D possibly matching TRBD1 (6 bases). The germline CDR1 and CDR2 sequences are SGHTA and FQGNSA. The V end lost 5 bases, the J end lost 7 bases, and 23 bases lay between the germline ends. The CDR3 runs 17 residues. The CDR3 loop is CASSVQGRTVIGEKLFF. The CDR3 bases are TGTGCCAGCAGCGTACAGGGTAGGACGGTCATAGGTGAAAAACTGTTTTTT.

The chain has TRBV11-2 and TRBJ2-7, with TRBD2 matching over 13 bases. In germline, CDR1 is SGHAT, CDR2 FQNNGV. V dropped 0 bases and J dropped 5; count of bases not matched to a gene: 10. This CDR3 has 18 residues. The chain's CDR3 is CASSLDSRTSGSRNEQYF. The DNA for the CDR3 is TGTGCCAGCAGCTTAGATAGCCGGACTAGCGGGAGTAGGAACGAGCAGTACTTC.

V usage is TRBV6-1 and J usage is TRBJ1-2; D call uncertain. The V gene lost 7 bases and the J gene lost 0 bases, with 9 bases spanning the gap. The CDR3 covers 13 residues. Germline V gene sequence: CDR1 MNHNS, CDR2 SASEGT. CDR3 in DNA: TGTGCCAGCATCGAACCAGCTAACTATGGCTACACCTTC. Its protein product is CASIEPANYGYTF.

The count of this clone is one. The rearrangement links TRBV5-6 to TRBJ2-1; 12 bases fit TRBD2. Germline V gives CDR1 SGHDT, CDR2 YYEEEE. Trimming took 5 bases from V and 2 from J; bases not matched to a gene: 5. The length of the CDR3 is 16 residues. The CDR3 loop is CASRPRLAGAYNEQFF. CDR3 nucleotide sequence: TGTGCCAGCAGGCCCAGACTAGCGGGGGCCTACAATGAGCAGTTCTTC.

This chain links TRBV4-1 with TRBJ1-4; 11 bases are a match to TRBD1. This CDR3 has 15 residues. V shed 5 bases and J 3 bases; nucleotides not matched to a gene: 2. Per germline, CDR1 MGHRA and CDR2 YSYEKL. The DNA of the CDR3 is TGCGCCAGCAGCGGGGACAGGGGGGCTAATGAAAAACTGTTTTTT. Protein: CASSGDRGANEKLFF.

The CDR3 loop is CASSKERVTGANVLTF. CDR3 sequence (DNA): TGTGCCAGTAGTAAAGAAAGGGTAACTGGGGCCAACGTCCTGACTTTC. The V and J genes are TRBV19 and TRBJ2-6; unclear D gene. Germline V CDR1 and CDR2: LNHDA, SQIVND (reference sequence). Trimming cost V 4 bases and J 2 bases, with 12 bases left between them. The CDR3 has 16 amino acids.

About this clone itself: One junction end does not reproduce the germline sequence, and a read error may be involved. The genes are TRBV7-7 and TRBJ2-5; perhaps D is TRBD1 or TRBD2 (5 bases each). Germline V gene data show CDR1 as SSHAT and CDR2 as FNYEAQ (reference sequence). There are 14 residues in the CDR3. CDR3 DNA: TGTGCTAGCAGCCGACTTCAGGGCGGGGAGACCCAGTACTTC. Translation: CASSRLQGGETQYF.

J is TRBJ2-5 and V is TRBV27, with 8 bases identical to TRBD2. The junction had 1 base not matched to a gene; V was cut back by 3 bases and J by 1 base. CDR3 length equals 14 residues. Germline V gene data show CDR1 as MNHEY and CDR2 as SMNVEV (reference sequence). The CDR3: CASSFTSGQETQYF. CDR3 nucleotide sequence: TGTGCCAGCAGTTTTACTAGCGGCCAAGAGACCCAGTACTTC.

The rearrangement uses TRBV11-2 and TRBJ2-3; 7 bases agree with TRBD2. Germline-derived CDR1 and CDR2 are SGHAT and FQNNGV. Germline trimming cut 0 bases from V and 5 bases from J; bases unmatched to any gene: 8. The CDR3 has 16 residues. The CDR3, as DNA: TGTGCCAGCAGCTTAGATGAGGCGGGAGTAGGAGATACGCAGTATTTT. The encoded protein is CASSLDEAGVGDTQYF. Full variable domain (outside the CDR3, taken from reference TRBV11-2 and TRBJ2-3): EAGVAQSPRYKIIEKRQSVAFWCNPISGHATLYWYQQILGQGPKLLIQFQNNGVVDDSQLPKDRFSAERLKGVDSTLKIQPAKLEDSAVYLCASSLDEAGVGDTQYFGPGTRLTVL.

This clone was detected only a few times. The CDR3 region has the DNA TGTGCCAGCAGCCCGGGGACAGGGGGTCACTATGGCTACACCTTC. Translating gives CASSPGTGGHYGYTF. V gene TRBV7-9 combines with J gene TRBJ1-2; 11 bases align to TRBD1. The CDR3 sequence is 15 residues long. Germline V gives CDR1 SEHNR, CDR2 FQNEAQ (reference sequence). J gave up 3 bases and V 5 bases, and 5 bases lay outside the gene matches.

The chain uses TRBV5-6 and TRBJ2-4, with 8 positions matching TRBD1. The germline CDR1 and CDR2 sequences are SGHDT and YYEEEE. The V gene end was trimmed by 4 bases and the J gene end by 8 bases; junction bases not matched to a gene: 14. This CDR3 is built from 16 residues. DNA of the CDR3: TGTGCCAGCAGCCCCGAGTCGGCAGGGGGCGCATACATTCAGTACTTC. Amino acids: CASSPESAGGAYIQYF.

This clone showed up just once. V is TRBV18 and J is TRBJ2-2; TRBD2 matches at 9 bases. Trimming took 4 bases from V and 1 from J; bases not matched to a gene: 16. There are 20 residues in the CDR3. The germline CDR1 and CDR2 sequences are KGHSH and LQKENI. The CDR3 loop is CASSRGTVAGVLKNTGELFF. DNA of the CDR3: TGTGCCAGCTCACGCGGGACAGTAGCGGGAGTCCTAAAGAACACCGGGGAGCTGTTTTTT. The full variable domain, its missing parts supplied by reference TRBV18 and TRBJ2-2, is NAGVMQNPRHLVRRRGQEARLRCSPMKGHSHVYWYRQLPEEGLKFMVYLQKENIIDESGMPKERFSAEFPKEGPSILRIQQVVRGDSAAYFCASSRGTVAGVLKNTGELFFGEGSRLTVL.

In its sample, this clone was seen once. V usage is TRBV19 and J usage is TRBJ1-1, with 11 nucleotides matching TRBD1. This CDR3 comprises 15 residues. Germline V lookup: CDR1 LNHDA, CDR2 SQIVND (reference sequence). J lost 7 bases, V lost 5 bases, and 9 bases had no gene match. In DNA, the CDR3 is TGTGCCAGTAGTGAGCCGGGACAGGGGGATGATGAAGCTTTCTTT. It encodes CASSEPGQGDDEAFF.

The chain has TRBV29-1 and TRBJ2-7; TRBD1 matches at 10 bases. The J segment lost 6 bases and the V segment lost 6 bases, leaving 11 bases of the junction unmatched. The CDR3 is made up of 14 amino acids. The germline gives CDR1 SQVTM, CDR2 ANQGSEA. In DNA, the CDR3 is TGCAGCGTGAACTCCGGGACAGGGGTATCCGAGCAGTACTTC. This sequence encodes CSVNSGTGVSEQYF.

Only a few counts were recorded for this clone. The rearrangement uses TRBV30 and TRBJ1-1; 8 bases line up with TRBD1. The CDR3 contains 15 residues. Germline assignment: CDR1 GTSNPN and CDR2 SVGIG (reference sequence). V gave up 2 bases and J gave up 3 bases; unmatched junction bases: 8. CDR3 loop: CAWSSTGDGYTEAFF. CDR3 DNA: TGTGCCTGGAGTTCGACAGGGGATGGGTACACTGAAGCTTTCTTT.

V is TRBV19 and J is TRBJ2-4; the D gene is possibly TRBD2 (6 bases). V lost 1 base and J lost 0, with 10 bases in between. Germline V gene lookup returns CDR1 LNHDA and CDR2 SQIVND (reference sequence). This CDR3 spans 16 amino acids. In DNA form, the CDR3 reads TGTGCCAGTAGTATAGGGACTACCTTAGCCAAAAACATTCAGTACTTC. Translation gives CASSIGTTLAKNIQYF.

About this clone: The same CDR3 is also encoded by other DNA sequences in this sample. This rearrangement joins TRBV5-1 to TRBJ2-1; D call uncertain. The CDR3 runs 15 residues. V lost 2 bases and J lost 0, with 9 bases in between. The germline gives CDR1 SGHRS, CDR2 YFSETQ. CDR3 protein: CASSLGGNSYNEQFF. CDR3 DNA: TGCGCCAGCAGCTTAGGTGGGAACTCCTACAATGAGCAGTTCTTC.

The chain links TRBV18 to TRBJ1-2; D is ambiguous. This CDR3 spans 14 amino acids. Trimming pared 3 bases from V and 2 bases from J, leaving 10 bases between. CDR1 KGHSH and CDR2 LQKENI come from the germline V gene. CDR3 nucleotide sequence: TGTGCCAGCTCACCCCTGTTTGGCAACTATGGCTACACCTTC. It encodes CASSPLFGNYGYTF.

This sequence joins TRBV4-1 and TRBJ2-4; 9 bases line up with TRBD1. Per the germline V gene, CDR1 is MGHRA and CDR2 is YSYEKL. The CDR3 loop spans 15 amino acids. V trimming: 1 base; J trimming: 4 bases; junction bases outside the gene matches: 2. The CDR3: CASSQGTGVKNIQYF. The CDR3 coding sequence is TGCGCCAGCAGCCAAGGGACAGGGGTTAAAAACATTCAGTACTTC.